This T cell receptor (beta chain) was profiled in a study of PD-1 blockade in classical Hodgkin lymphoma. Study at large: Administration of nivolumab to patients was at 3 mg/kg intravenously every 2 weeks.

This clone was counted a single time. Its cognate antigen is unknown. Each patient relapsed following autologous stem cell transplantation, and prior brentuximab vedotin exposure differed. There are 21 residues in the CDR3. The trim removed 3 bases at V and 8 bases at J, leaving 22 bases unmatched. In germline, CDR1 is ENHRY, CDR2 SYGVKD. The assay was immunoSEQ multiplex PCR, and TCRdb's table has in-frame clones only and misses some. The data contain 31,000 or so clones, over 70% of them singletons. Regarding the study as a whole: By C4D1, CD4+ diversity increased significantly, especially in complete responders. Newly diagnosed patients had baseline TCR diversity that was reportedly lower than that of healthy donors. Repertoire difference causes, possibly disease activity or prior therapy, remain undefined.

Source: peripheral blood mononuclear cells (PBMCs), taken before the second cycle of nivolumab. This receptor was obtained from a human donor with classical Hodgkin lymphoma. The rearrangement uses TRBV10-3 and TRBJ2-1; 13 nucleotides agree with TRBD2. The CDR3 region is CAISEDGSRGTSGGAWYEQFF. CDR3 nucleotides: TGTGCCATCAGTGAAGATGGATCGAGGGGAACTAGCGGGGGGGCCTGGTATGAGCAGTTCTTC.